Shown below are 17 T cell receptor beta chains from a single sample sequenced in a study of human T cells and chemical hapten exposure. This sample's time point: patch test 2, 6 weeks after DPC sensitization. Described treatment: therapeutic diphenylcyclopropenone sensitization with weekly scalp DPC. TCRdb re-analysed the RACE reads in MiXCR, keeping a single row per CDR3 protein. This sample yields under 90,000 distinct CDR3 sequences, of which 8.5% are seen a single time; roughly 3.8% belongs to the top ten. The specimen comprised whole blood, sampled in connection with sensitization to the hapten diphenylcyclopropenone (DPC). These receptors originate from a woman in her forties or fifties with alopecia areata. Some clones in this sample may be carry-over from other donors' samples.

This clonotype was counted only a few times. The gene calls are TRBV7-9 and TRBJ1-1; possibly TRBD1 for D (6 bases). The CDR3 contains 15 residues. The V and J ends lost 2 bases and 5 bases respectively, with 15 bases between them. The germline V gene encodes CDR1 SEHNR and CDR2 FQNEAQ (reference sequence). The CDR3 loop reads CASSLPGVIRTEAFF. CDR3 nucleotide sequence: TGTGCCAGCAGCTTACCAGGGGTAATTAGGACTGAAGCTTTCTTT.

The chain recombines TRBV18 with TRBJ1-1, with 9 bases matching TRBD1. The CDR3 runs 15 residues. V lost 6 bases, J lost 5 bases, and 10 bases stayed unmatched. Per germline, CDR1 KGHSH and CDR2 LQKENI. This CDR3 is CASSQGQGRGTEAFF. The CDR3 nucleotides read TGTGCCAGCTCCCAAGGACAGGGGCGGGGGACTGAAGCTTTCTTT. Using reference TRBV18 and TRBJ1-1 for the parts outside the CDR3, the full variable domain is NAGVMQNPRHLVRRRGQEARLRCSPMKGHSHVYWYRQLPEEGLKFMVYLQKENIIDESGMPKERFSAEFPKEGPSILRIQQVVRGDSAAYFCASSQGQGRGTEAFFGQGTRLTVV.

This clonotype has a handful of counts. The chain combines TRBV7-6 with TRBJ1-1; no definite D call. V was cut by 5 bases and J by 1 base, with 17 bases left in between. CDR3 length: 16 residues. Germline CDR1 and CDR2: SGHVS and FNYEAQ. The CDR3 DNA reads as TGTGCCAGCAGCCCCCCCGGGTGGGGATCGAACACTGAAGCTTTCTTT. Residues: CASSPPGWGSNTEAFF.

This clonotype was picked up a small number of times. The chain links TRBV4-3 to TRBJ1-4, with D perhaps TRBD1 (5 bases). Trimming stripped 4 bases from V and 12 bases from J, with 18 bases between. CDR3 length: 14 amino acids. The V gene's germline CDR1 is LGHNA and CDR2 YSLEER. CDR3: CASSRNPTGPQLFF. Written as DNA, the CDR3 is TGCGCCAGCAGCCGAAATCCCACGGGACCCCAACTGTTTTTT.

The V and J genes are TRBV6-5 and TRBJ2-3; D is perhaps TRBD2 (5 bases). V shed 6 bases and J shed 3 bases, with 13 bases lying between them. This CDR3 region has 14 residues. Germline loops: CDR1 MNHEY, CDR2 SVGAGI. CDR3 amino acids: CASRPSGGTDTQYF. The DNA of the CDR3 is TGTGCCAGCAGGCCCAGCGGAGGTACAGATACGCAGTATTTT.

This clonotype has more than one count but fewer than ten. This chain uses TRBV27 with TRBJ2-7; 9 bases match TRBD2. After removal of 5 bases from V and 7 bases from J, the junction contained 12 bases not matched to a gene. The CDR3 extends over 15 amino acids. CDR1 is MNHEY, CDR2 SMNVEV, per germline (reference sequence). The CDR3 nucleotides read TGTGCCAGCAGTCCCCAGACTAGCGGAGGGGGGGAGCAGTACTTC. Translation: CASSPQTSGGGEQYF.

The table lists this clonotype with a few counts. V and J are TRBV20-1 and TRBJ2-3, with D possibly being TRBD1 or TRBD2 (5 bases each). CDR3 size: 13 residues. Trimming left V 7 bases short and J 0 bases short, with 11 bases between. Germline values: CDR1 DFQATT, CDR2 SNEGSKA (reference sequence). The CDR3 loop is CSVGDGSTDTQYF. The CDR3 DNA sequence: TGCAGTGTAGGGGACGGCAGCACAGATACGCAGTATTTT.

This clonotype was observed a handful of times. The chain couples TRBV20-1 to TRBJ2-7; tentatively, D is TRBD2 (6 bases). In germline, CDR1 is DFQATT, CDR2 SNEGSKA (reference sequence). Between the trimmed V and J ends, which lost 0 bases and 4 bases, there was a span of 13 bases. The CDR3 runs to 14 residues. The CDR3 sequence: CSARDYLAAYEQYF. The CDR3, as DNA: TGCAGTGCTAGAGATTATTTAGCGGCATACGAGCAGTACTTC.

V and J are TRBV19 and TRBJ2-5; 9 nucleotides line up with TRBD1. CDR1 is LNHDA and CDR2 is SQIVND in the germline V gene (reference sequence). The V segment lost 8 bases and the J segment 4 bases; nucleotides outside the gene matches: 5. The CDR3 covers 13 residues. The CDR3 here is CASGQGTRETQYF. The CDR3 DNA reads TGTGCCAGTGGACAGGGGACGAGAGAGACCCAGTACTTC.

This clonotype came up a few times. The CDR3: CASIQPGQQETQYF. The DNA for the CDR3 is TGTGCCAGCATCCAGCCAGGACAACAAGAGACCCAGTACTTC. The gene calls are TRBV7-9 and TRBJ2-5; possibly TRBD1 for D (5 bases). CDR1 SEHNR and CDR2 FQNEAQ come from the germline V gene (reference sequence). The germline V and J ends were trimmed by 7 bases and 2 bases, with 14 bases remaining between them. The length of the CDR3 is 14 residues. The variable domain in full, completed from reference TRBV7-9 and TRBJ2-5, reads DTGVSQNPRHKITKRGQNVTFRCDPISEHNRLYWYRQTLGQGPEFLTYFQNEAQLEKSRLLSDRFSAERPKGSFSTLEIQRTEQGDSAMYLCASIQPGQQETQYFGPGTRLLVL.

This clonotype came up a few times. V gene TRBV27 combines with J gene TRBJ1-1; D gene ambiguous. V was shortened by 6 bases and J by 4 bases, with 12 bases between the two germline ends. CDR3 length: 13 amino acids. The germline V gene encodes CDR1 MNHEY and CDR2 SMNVEV (reference sequence). DNA of the CDR3: TGTGCCAGCAGGTCCCATGGGAGCACTGAAGCTTTCTTT. It is translated as CASRSHGSTEAFF.

The chain uses TRBV11-2 and TRBJ2-3; D is unresolved. V gave up 2 bases and J gave up 2 bases, with 8 bases separating them. Looked up from germline, CDR1 is SGHAT and CDR2 is FQNNGV. There are 14 residues in the CDR3. The CDR3 loop is CASSLQEITDTQYF. The CDR3 nucleotides are TGTGCCAGCAGCTTACAGGAGATCACAGATACGCAGTATTTT. Full variable domain (outside the CDR3, taken from reference TRBV11-2 and TRBJ2-3): EAGVAQSPRYKIIEKRQSVAFWCNPISGHATLYWYQQILGQGPKLLIQFQNNGVVDDSQLPKDRFSAERLKGVDSTLKIQPAKLEDSAVYLCASSLQEITDTQYFGPGTRLTVL.

The chain combines TRBV4-2 with TRBJ2-1; 11 bases line up with TRBD2. The CDR3 totals 16 residues. Germline trimming cut 4 bases from V and 3 bases from J; bases unmatched to any gene: 5. The germline CDR1 and CDR2 sequences are LGHNA and YNFKEQ. CDR3 coding DNA: TGTGCCAGCAGCCCGGGACTAGCGGAGGACTACAATGAGCAGTTCTTC. This translates into CASSPGLAEDYNEQFF.

This clonotype is termed medium-sized. The CDR3: CASSLGMNTEAFF. In DNA, the CDR3 is TGTGCCAGCAGTTTGGGCATGAACACTGAAGCTTTCTTT. This chain uses TRBV6-5 with TRBJ1-1, with D unclear. Germline CDR1 MNHEY, CDR2 SVGAGI. The V end was cut by 4 bases, the J end by 0 bases, with 6 bases between. The CDR3 loop spans 13 amino acids.

This clonotype was observed a handful of times. The chain links TRBV12-3 or TRBV12-4 to TRBJ1-1; D unclear. V was trimmed by 5 bases and J by 2 bases, leaving 15 bases between them. The CDR3 contains 15 residues. The CDR3 region is CASSTIPTENTEAFF. The CDR3 coding sequence is TGTGCCAGCAGTACCATCCCGACTGAAAACACTGAAGCTTTCTTT.

This clonotype was detected only a few times. CDR3 DNA: TGCGCCAGCGGGACTGCCCAAGACCCCAATGAGCAGTTCTTC. It yields the protein CASGTAQDPNEQFF. The genes are TRBV23-1 and TRBJ2-1; TRBD2 might be the D (6 bases). TRBV23-1 is an ORF for which the function is uncertain. This CDR3 contains 14 residues. V lost 8 bases, J lost 6 bases, and 17 bases lay in between.

The table lists this clonotype with a few counts. The rearrangement uses TRBV5-1 and TRBJ2-1; 13 bases are a match to TRBD2. Trimming at V came to 3 bases and at J to 0 bases, leaving 9 bases not matched to a gene. The germline gives CDR1 SGHRS, CDR2 YFSETQ. The CDR3 extends over 19 amino acids. CDR3 nucleotide sequence: TGCGCCAGCAGCTCCGGACTAGCGGGGGCCCACAGCTCCTACAATGAGCAGTTCTTC. Translated, it gives CASSSGLAGAHSSYNEQFF.